The TCR beta chain described here comes from a study of blood T cell repertoires in COVID-19. About the research overall: The analysed material was cDNA or gDNA that came from T cells, B-cell-depleted T cells, or PBMCs.

Profiling relied on immunoSEQ multiplex PCR, and the TCRdb table lists in-frame clones only, not all of them. This sample yields around 130,000 clones, of which about 88% are seen a single time; about a sixth belongs to the top ten. CDR3 length: 14 residues. After removal of 6 bases from V and 5 bases from J, the junction contained 9 bases not matched to a gene. CDR1 is SEHNR, CDR2 FQNEAQ, per germline (reference sequence). V usage is TRBV7-9 and J usage is TRBJ2-7, with 8 bases identical to TRBD1. This TCR was recovered from a woman of 80 years or more with acute or convalescent COVID-19. What was sequenced was peripheral blood. CDR3 amino acids: CASSQTGVSHEQYF. In DNA form, the CDR3 reads TGTGCCAGCAGTCAGACAGGGGTTTCCCACGAGCAGTACTTC. Full variable domain (outside the CDR3, taken from reference TRBV7-9 and TRBJ2-7): DTGVSQNPRHKITKRGQNVTFRCDPISEHNRLYWYRQTLGQGPEFLTYFQNEAQLEKSRLLSDRFSAERPKGSFSTLEIQRTEQGDSAMYLCASSQTGVSHEQYFGPGTRLTVT.